This TCR beta chain was found in a study of identical twins. TCRdb recomputed calls from the 5' RACE reads with MiXCR, one row per CDR3 protein. The repertoire holds some 690,000 distinct CDR3 sequences, around 20% seen once, with roughly 4% in the top ten. Trimming removed 0 bases at V and 3 bases at J, with 8 bases between. CDR3 size: 14 residues. Germline loops: CDR1 MNHEY, CDR2 SMNVEV (reference sequence). Another study also made use of these data, one on T cells expressing NK-cell markers.

Specimen: PBMCs. The receptor was isolated from a woman younger than 30 in good health. V gene TRBV27 combines with J gene TRBJ2-5; D is uncertain. The chain's CDR3 is CASSLSWAEETQYF. DNA of the CDR3: TGTGCCAGCAGTTTATCATGGGCAGAAGAGACCCAGTACTTC.